This T cell receptor beta chain is drawn from a study of T cells in women clearing cervical HPV infection. CDR3 length: 16 residues. Unmatched junction bases numbered 10, after V lost 9 bases and J lost 0 bases. The germline V gene encodes CDR1 SGHTA and CDR2 FQGTGA. Points on this clone: The CDR3 is cut off 3 residues early in the read; its end comes from the germline J gene.

TCRdb's table, derived via immunoSEQ multiplex PCR, lists solely in-frame clones and lacks some. Here the sample table reports fewer than 20,000 clones. This clonotype was sampled from a woman aged 18 to 75 with a cervical HPV16 infection that either progressed to CIN3+ or cleared (not recorded which). The sample was blood buffy coat. The chain is built from TRBV7-3 and TRBJ1-4; 7 bases line up with TRBD1. The CDR3 bases that were read are TGTGCCAGAGAGACAGGGTTGAGGGCAACTAATGAAAAA. Residues: CARETGLRATNEK. The full CDR3 is CARETGLRATNEKLFF.